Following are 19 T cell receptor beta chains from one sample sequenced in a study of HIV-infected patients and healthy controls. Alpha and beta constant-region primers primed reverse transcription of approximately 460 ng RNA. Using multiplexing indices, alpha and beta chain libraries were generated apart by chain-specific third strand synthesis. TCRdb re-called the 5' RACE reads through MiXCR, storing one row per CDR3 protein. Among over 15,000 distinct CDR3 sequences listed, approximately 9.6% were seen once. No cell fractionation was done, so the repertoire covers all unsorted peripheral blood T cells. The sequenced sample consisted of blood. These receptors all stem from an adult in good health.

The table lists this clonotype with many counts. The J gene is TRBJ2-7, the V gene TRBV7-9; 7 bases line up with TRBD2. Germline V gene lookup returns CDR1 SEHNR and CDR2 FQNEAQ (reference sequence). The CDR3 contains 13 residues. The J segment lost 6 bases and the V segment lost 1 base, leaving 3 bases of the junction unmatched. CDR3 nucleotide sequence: TGTGCCAGCAGCTTAGATTGGGGGGGCGAGCAGTACTTC. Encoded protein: CASSLDWGGEQYF.

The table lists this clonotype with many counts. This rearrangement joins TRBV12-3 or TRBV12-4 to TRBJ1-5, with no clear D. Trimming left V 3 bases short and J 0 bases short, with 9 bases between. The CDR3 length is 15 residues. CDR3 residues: CASSFGQYSNQPQHF. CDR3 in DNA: TGTGCCAGCAGTTTCGGGCAGTATAGCAATCAGCCCCAGCATTTT.

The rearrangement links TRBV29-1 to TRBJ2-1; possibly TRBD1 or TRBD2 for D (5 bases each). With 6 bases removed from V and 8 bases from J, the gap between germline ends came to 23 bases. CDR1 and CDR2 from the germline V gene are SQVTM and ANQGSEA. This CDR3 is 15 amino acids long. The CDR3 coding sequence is TGCAGCGTACCCCCTAGCCGGGTCGTACAGGATGAGCAGTTCTTC. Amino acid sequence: CSVPPSRVVQDEQFF.

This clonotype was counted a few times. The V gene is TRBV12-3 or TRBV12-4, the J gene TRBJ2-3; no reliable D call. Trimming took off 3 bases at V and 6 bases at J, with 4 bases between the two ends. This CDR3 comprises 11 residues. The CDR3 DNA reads TGTGCCAGCAGTTTCTGGGATACGCAGTATTTT. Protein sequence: CASSFWDTQYF.

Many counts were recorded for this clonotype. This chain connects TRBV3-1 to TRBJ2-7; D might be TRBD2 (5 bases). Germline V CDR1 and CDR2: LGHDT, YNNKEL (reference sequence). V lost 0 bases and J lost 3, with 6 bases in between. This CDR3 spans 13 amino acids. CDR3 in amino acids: CASSQEGVYEQYF. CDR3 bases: TGTGCCAGCAGCCAAGAGGGAGTCTACGAGCAGTACTTC.

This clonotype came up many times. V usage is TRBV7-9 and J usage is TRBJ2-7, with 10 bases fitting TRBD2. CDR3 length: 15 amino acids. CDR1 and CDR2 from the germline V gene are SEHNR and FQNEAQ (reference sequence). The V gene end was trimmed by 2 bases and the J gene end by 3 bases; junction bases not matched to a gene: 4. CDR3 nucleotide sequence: TGTGCCAGCAGCTTACCTAGCGGGAGCGGCTACGAGCAGTACTTC. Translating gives CASSLPSGSGYEQYF. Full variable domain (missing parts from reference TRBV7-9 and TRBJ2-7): DTGVSQNPRHKITKRGQNVTFRCDPISEHNRLYWYRQTLGQGPEFLTYFQNEAQLEKSRLLSDRFSAERPKGSFSTLEIQRTEQGDSAMYLCASSLPSGSGYEQYFGPGTRLTVT.

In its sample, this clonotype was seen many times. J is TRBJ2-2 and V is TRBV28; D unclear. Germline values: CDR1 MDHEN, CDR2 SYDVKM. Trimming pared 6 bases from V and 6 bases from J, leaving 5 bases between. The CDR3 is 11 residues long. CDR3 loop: CASRVSGELFF. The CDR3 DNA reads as TGTGCCAGCAGAGTTTCCGGGGAGCTGTTTTTT.

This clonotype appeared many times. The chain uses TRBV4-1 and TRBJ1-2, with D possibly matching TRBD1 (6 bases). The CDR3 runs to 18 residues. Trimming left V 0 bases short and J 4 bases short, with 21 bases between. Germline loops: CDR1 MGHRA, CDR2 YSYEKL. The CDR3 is CASSQDSATGSFVYGYTF. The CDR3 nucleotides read TGCGCCAGCAGCCAAGATTCGGCAACAGGGTCGTTTGTCTATGGCTACACCTTC.

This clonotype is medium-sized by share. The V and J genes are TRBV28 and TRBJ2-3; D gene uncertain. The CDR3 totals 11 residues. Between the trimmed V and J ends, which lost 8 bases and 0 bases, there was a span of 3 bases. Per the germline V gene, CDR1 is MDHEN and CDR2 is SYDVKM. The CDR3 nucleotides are TGTGCCAGCGGTAGCACAGATACGCAGTATTTT. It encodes CASGSTDTQYF.

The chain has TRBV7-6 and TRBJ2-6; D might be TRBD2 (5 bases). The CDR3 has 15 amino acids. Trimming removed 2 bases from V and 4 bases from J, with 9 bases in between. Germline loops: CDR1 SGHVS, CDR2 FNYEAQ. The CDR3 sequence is CASSLRPGGANVLTF. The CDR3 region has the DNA TGTGCCAGCAGCTTACGGCCGGGGGGGGCCAACGTCCTGACTTTC.

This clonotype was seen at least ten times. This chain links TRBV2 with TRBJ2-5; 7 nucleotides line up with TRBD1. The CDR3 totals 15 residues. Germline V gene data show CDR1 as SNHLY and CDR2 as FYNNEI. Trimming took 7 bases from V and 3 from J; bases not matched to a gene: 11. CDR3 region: CASTRGSVLKETQYF. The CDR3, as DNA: TGTGCCAGCACCAGGGGGAGCGTGTTGAAAGAGACCCAGTACTTC.

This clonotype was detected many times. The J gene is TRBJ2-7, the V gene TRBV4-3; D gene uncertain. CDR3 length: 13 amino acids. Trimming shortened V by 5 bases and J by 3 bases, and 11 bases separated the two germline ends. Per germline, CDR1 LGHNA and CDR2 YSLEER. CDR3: CASSTRTSYEQYF. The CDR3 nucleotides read TGCGCCAGCAGCACCCGGACGAGCTACGAGCAGTACTTC.

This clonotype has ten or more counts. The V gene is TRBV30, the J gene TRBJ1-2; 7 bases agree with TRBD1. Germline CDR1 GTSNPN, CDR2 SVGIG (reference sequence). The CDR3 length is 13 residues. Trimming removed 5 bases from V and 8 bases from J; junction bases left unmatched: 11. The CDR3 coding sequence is TGTGCCTGGGGAAGGGACAGACCGAAGGGCTACACCTTC. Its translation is CAWGRDRPKGYTF.

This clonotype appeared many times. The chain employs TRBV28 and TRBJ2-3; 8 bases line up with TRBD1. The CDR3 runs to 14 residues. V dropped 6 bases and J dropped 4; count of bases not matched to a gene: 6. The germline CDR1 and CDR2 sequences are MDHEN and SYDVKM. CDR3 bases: TGTGCCAGCAGGAACCCAGGGGGCGCAGATACGCAGTATTTT. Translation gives CASRNPGGADTQYF.

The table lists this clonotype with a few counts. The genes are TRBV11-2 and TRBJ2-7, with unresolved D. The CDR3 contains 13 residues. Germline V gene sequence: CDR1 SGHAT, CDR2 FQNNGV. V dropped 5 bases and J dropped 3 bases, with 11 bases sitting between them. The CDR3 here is CASSPPLYYEQYF. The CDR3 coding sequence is TGTGCCAGCAGCCCTCCCCTCTACTACGAGCAGTACTTC.

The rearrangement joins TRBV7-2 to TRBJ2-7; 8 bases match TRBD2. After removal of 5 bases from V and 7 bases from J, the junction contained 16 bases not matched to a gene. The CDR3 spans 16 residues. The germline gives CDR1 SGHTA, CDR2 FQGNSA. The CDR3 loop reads CASSPNPGTSTIEQYF. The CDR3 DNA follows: TGTGCCAGCAGCCCCAACCCCGGGACTAGTACGATAGAGCAGTACTTC.

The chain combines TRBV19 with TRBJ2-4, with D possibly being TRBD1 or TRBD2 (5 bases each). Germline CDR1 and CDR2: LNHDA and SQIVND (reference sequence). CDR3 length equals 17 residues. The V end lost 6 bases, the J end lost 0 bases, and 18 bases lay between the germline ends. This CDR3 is CASSLGPGGLAKNIQYF. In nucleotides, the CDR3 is TGTGCCAGTAGCCTGGGACCCGGCGGGCTAGCCAAAAACATTCAGTACTTC.

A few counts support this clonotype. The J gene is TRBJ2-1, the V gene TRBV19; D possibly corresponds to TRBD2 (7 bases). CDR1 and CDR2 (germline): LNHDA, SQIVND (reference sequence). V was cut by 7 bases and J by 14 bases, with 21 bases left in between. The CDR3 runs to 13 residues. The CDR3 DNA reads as TGTGCCAGTAAGGAGGAGGGGGGGGGTCAAGAGTTCTTC. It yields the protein CASKEEGGGQEFF.

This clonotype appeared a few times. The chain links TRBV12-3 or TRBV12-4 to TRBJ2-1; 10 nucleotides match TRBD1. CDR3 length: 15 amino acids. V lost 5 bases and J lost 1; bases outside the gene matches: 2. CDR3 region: CASSADRGSYNEQFF. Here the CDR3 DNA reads TGTGCCAGCAGTGCGGACAGGGGGTCCTACAATGAGCAGTTCTTC.